This TCR beta chain stems from a study of PD-1 blockade in classical Hodgkin lymphoma. Study observations and caveats: Compared with healthy donors, newly diagnosed patients reportedly showed lower baseline TCR diversity.

This CDR3 contains 15 residues. Germline V gene lookup returns CDR1 SGHAT and CDR2 FQNNGV. The V end was cut by 2 bases, the J end by 2 bases, with 12 bases between. Time point indicated: newly diagnosed, previously untreated cHL patient sample. Negative magnetic selection isolated CD4+ T cells from thawed PBMCs. Acting as the comparison were PBMCs from newly diagnosed, untreated classical Hodgkin lymphoma. Measured with immunoSEQ multiplex PCR; TCRdb has only the in-frame clones, and not every one. This table has 20,000 to 25,000 clones, over 90% appearing once. With regard to this clone: Its antigen remains unidentified.

The chain recombines TRBV11-2 with TRBJ1-2; D might be TRBD1 (5 bases). This sequence originates from a human donor with classical Hodgkin lymphoma. The specimen sequenced was CD4+ T cells from blood. The CDR3 is CASSLRSGWNYGYTF. As DNA, the CDR3 is TGTGCCAGCAGCTTAAGATCAGGGTGGAACTATGGCTACACCTTC.